These T cell receptor beta chains were read from a single sample in a study of T cells expressing NK-cell markers. TCRdb reprocessed the 5' RACE reads and reports one entry per CDR3 protein, with no DNA. The sample table sets out approximately 550,000 distinct CDR3 sequences. Sequenced: blood T cells: a sorted CD56 or NKG2C T cell subset, CD4+ or CD8+ T cells, or bulk PBMC T cells (not recorded which). The receptors shown here come from a man younger than 35 in good health. Each CDR3 is given with its conserved first and last residue.

v_call	j_call	cdr3_aa
TRBV5-1	TRBJ2-1	CASSLSVTGHHFNEQFF
TRBV5-1	TRBJ2-3	CASREGSTDTQYF
TRBV6-5	TRBJ2-1	CASSSRDPSYNEQFF
TRBV5-1	TRBJ2-1	CASSLSLSRHTFGGVHNEQFF
TRBV23-1	TRBJ2-7	CASSREGHRCYEQYF
TRBV5-1	TRBJ2-3	CASSSTDTTDTQYF
TRBV2	TRBJ2-7	CASRDRVNEQYF
TRBV2	TRBJ2-1	CASSAGLTYNEQFF
TRBV3-1	TRBJ2-1	CASSHRGRYNEQFF
TRBV20-1	TRBJ2-3	CSARDQRETDTQYF
TRBV27	TRBJ2-5	CASRHLPGTAGGPFEETQYF
TRBV29-1	TRBJ2-3	CSVSDADTQYF
TRBV20-1	TRBJ2-3	CGGQTLTDTQYF
TRBV29-1	TRBJ2-5	CSVAGLAGDSQETQYF
TRBV12-3/TRBV12-4	TRBJ2-1	CASKSGRKNNEQFF
TRBV12-3/TRBV12-4	TRBJ2-1	CASRQGPFEQFF
TRBV6-5	TRBJ2-1	CASSYSVGTSLQFF
TRBV20-1	TRBJ2-7	CSASSQGYYEQYF
TRBV25-1	TRBJ2-5	CASSGREYQETQYF
TRBV6-2/TRBV6-3	TRBJ2-1	CASSYSVEVKGEQFF
TRBV7-2	TRBJ2-3	CASSSGLGGRDTQYF
TRBV24-1	TRBJ2-1	CATSGQGSYNEQFF
TRBV5-5	TRBJ2-4	CASSSYLSGNIQYF
TRBV12-3/TRBV12-4	TRBJ2-1	CASSLVSVEQFF
TRBV6-2/TRBV6-3	TRBJ2-3	CASSRTSDFFTQYF
TRBV7-9	TRBJ2-2	CASSAGLAGGVRELFF
TRBV20-1	TRBJ2-1	CSAGPWPSGASYNEQFF
TRBV7-6	TRBJ2-5	CASSKGQSAVLLQETQYF
TRBV20-1	TRBJ1-4	CSARPTREKLFF
TRBV6-1	TRBJ2-7	CASSTGADSYEQYF
TRBV7-2	TRBJ1-5	CASTSGPGQPQHF
TRBV20-1	TRBJ2-3	CSAGPGGFPDTQYF
TRBV5-1	TRBJ2-3	CASSLGTGGSTDTQYF
TRBV19	TRBJ2-7	CASSIDRPGGDPYEQYF
TRBV29-1	TRBJ2-3	CSVGIGNTQYF
TRBV2	TRBJ1-1	CASISGTSSTEAFF
TRBV7-3	TRBJ2-3	CASSSGGALDTQYF
TRBV7-2	TRBJ2-1	CASSRQGALAFF
TRBV6-2/TRBV6-3	TRBJ2-1	CASSSPALSSYNEQFF
TRBV29-1	TRBJ1-1	CSHTGGPEAFF
TRBV6-5	TRBJ1-3	CASSYPGQGAAGNTIYF
TRBV5-1	TRBJ2-1	CASSLGSGSEFSYNEQFF
TRBV9	TRBJ1-1	CASSPQDGEAFF
TRBV4-2	TRBJ2-3	CASSSYIKTGPNGTDTQYF
TRBV30	TRBJ1-1	CAWSEGWGTEAFF
TRBV2	TRBJ1-1	CASSGGRGHNTEAFF
TRBV20-1	TRBJ2-5	CSARAAGTSGETQYF
TRBV4-3	TRBJ2-1	CASSQAFSYEQFF
TRBV12-3/TRBV12-4	TRBJ2-1	CATRETSGRAPYNEQFF
TRBV27	TRBJ1-2	CASSLNRGEGGYTF